This TCR beta chain was identified during a study of blood T cell repertoires in COVID-19. Study information: Sites in the United States, Italy and Spain provided acute and convalescent COVID-19 samples. PBMCs, B-cell-depleted T cells, or T cells were the source of the cDNA or gDNA that made up the material.

Trimming at V came to 6 bases and at J to 4 bases, leaving 7 bases not matched to a gene. Germline V CDR1 and CDR2: SNHLY, FYNNEI. The CDR3 runs to 15 residues. Methods used by the authors: Scientists estimated how many nucleated cells there were by amplifying reference gene primers. TCRdb's table, derived via immunoSEQ multiplex PCR, lists solely in-frame clones and lacks some. V, J and clone size were drawn from that table, and D and trimming were deduced from the DNA. There are 50,000 or so clones in the sample; over 80% occur only once, and around 17% lies in the top ten. Input material: peripheral blood. The chain employs TRBV2 and TRBJ2-5; 11 bases map to TRBD1. The TCR comes from a man aged 35 to 55 with acute or convalescent COVID-19. Here the CDR3 DNA reads TGTGCCAGCAGGGTTGGACAGGGGGCCCGAGAGACCCAGTACTTC. Its translation is CASRVGQGARETQYF.